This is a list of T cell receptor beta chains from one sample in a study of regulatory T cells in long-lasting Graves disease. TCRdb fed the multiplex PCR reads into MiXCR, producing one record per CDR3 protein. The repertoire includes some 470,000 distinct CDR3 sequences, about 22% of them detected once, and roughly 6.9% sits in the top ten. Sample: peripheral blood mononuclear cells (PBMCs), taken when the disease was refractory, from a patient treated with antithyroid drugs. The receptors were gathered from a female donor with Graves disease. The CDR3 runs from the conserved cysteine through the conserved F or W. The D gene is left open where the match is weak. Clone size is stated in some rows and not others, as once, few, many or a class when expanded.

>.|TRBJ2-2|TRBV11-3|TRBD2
TGTGCCAGCAGCGGACTAGCTGGGGAGCGTTCGGACATTAATTCTGGGGAGCTGTTTTTT
CASSGLAGERSDINSGELFF
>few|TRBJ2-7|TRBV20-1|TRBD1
TGCAGTGCTAGAGATCCTTCAGACAGGGACGAGCAGTACTTC
CSARDPSDRDEQYF
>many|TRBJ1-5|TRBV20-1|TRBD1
TGCAGTGCTACCCGAGGAGGGGGCAACAATCAGCCCCAGCATTTT
CSATRGGGNNQPQHF
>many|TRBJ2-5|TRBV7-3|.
TGTGCCAGCAGCTTACATGGCCAAGAGACCCAGTACTTC
CASSLHGQETQYF
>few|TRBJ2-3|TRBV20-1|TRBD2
TGCAGTGCCTCTAGCGGGCTACCAGATACGCAGTATTTT
CSASSGLPDTQYF
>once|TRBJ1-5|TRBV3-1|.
TGTGCCAGCAGCCAAGGTCCAGGGCCAGGTCAGCCCCAGCATTTT
CASSQGPGPGQPQHF
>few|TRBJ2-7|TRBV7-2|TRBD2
TGTGCCAGCAGAGTTAAGGGACTAGCGGGAGTAAATTACGAGCAGTACTTC
CASRVKGLAGVNYEQYF
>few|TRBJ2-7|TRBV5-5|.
TGTGCCAGCAGCTTTAGTATCTTGGCGAATGGAGACGAGCAGTACTTC
CASSFSILANGDEQYF
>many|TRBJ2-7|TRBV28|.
TGTGCCAGCAGTTTAAACGAGCAGTACTTC
CASSLNEQYF
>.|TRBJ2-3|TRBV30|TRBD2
TGTGCCTGGAGTGTACAAGCGGGAGTTCATACAGATACGCAGTATTTT
CAWSVQAGVHTDTQYF